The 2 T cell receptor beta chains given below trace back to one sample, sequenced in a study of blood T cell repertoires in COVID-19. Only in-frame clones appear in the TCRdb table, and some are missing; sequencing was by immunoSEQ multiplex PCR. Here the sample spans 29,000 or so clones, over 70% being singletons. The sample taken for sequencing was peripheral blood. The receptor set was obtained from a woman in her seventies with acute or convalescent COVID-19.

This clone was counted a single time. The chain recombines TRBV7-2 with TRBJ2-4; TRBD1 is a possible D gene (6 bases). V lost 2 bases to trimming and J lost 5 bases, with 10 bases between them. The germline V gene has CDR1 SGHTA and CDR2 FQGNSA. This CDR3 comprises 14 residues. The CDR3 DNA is TGTGCCAGCAGCTTACGCCAGGGGCAAAACATTCAGTACTTC. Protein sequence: CASSLRQGQNIQYF.

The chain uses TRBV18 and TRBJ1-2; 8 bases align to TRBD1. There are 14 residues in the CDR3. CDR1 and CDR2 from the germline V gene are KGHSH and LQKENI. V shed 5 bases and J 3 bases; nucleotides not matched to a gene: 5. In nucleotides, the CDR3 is TGTGCCAGCTCAGCGCAGGGGGCGGACTATGGCTACACCTTC. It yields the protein CASSAQGADYGYTF.